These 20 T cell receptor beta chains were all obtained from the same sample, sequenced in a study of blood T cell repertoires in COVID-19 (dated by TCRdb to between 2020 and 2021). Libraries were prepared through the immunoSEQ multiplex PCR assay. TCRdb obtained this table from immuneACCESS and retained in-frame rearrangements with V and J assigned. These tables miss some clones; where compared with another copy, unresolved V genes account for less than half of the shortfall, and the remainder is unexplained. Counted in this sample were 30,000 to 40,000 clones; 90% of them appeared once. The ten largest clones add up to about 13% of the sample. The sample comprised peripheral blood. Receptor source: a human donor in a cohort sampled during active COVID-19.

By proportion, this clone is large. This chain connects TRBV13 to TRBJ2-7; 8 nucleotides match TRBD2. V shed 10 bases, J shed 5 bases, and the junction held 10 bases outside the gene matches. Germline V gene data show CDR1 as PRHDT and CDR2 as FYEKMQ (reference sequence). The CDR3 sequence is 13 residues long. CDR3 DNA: TGTGCCACCAGGAGGGCGGGAGGTGACGAGCAGTACTTC. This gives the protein CATRRAGGDEQYF.

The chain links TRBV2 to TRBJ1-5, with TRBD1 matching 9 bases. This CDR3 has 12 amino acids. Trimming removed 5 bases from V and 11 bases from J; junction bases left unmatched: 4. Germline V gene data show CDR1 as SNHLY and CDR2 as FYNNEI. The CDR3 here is CASSRDRASQHF. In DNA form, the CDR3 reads TGTGCCAGCAGTAGGGACAGGGCCTCCCAGCATTTT.

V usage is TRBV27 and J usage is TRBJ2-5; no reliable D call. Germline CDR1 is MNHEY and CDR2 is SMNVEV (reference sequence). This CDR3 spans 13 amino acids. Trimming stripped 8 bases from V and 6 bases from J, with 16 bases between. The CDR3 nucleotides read TGTGCCAGCGCCGATTTCAGGTTGCAGACCCAGTACTTC. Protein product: CASADFRLQTQYF.

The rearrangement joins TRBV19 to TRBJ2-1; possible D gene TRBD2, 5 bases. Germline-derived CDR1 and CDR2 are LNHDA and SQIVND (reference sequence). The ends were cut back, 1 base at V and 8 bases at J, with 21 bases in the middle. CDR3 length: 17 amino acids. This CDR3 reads CASSIGGWASSNYEQFF. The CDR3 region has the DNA TGTGCCAGTAGTATAGGGGGTTGGGCTAGCTCAAATTATGAGCAGTTCTTC.

CDR3 DNA sequence: TGTGCCAGCAGTCTGCCCCAGGGGACCCAGTACTTC. This codes for CASSLPQGTQYF. The chain carries TRBV27 and TRBJ2-5, with a tentative D call TRBD1 (5 bases). Germline CDR1 MNHEY, CDR2 SMNVEV (reference sequence). The length of the CDR3 is 12 residues. V gave up 5 bases and J gave up 7 bases, with 11 bases separating them.

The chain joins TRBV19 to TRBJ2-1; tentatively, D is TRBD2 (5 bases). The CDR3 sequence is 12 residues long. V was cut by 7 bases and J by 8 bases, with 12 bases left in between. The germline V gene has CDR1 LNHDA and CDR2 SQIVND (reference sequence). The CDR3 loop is CASKTRADEQFF. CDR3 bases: TGTGCCAGTAAGACGCGGGCGGATGAGCAGTTCTTC.

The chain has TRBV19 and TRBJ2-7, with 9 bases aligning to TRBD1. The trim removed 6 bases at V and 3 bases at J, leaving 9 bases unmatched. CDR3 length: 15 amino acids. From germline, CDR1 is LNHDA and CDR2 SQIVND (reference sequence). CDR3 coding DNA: TGTGCCAGTAGCAAACTCCCGGGACAGGGCTACGAGCAGTACTTC. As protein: CASSKLPGQGYEQYF.

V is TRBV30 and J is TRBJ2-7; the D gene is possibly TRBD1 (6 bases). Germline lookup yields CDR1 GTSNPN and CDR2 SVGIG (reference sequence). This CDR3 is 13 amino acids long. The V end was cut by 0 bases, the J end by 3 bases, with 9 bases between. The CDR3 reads CAWSVGRGYEQYF. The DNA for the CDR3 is TGTGCCTGGAGTGTGGGCAGGGGCTACGAGCAGTACTTC.

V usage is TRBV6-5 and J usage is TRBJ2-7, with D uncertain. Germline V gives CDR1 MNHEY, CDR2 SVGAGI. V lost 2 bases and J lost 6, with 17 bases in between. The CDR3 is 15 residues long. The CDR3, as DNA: TGTGCCAGCAGTTACCGGCTAGGTTCAGCCACCGAGCAGTACTTC. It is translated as CASSYRLGSATEQYF.

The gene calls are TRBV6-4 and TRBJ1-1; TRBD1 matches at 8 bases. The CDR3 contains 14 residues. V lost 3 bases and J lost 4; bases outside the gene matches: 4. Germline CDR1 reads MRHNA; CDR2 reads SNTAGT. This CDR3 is CASSEQGAATEAFF. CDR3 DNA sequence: TGTGCCAGCAGTGAGCAGGGGGCGGCCACTGAAGCTTTCTTT.

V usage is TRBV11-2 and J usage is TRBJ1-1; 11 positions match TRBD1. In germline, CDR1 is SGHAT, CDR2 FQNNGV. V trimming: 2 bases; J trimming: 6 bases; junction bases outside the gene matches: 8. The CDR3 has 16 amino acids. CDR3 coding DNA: TGTGCCAGCAGCTTATGGAGGGGGACAGGGGGTTCTGAAGCTTTCTTT. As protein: CASSLWRGTGGSEAFF.

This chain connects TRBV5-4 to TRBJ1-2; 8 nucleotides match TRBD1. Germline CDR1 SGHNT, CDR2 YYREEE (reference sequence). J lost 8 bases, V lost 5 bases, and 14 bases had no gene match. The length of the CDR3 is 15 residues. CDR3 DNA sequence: TGTGCCAGCAGAGACGGACAGGGCCCTTGGGGCGGCTACACCTTC. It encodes CASRDGQGPWGGYTF.

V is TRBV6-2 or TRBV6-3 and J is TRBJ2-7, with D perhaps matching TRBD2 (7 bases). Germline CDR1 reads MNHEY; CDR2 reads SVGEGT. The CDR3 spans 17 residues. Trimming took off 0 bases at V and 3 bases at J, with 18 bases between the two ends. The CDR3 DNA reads TGTGCCAGCAGTTACTCGGAATACAGGGAGGGCTACTACGAGCAGTACTTC. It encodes CASSYSEYREGYYEQYF.

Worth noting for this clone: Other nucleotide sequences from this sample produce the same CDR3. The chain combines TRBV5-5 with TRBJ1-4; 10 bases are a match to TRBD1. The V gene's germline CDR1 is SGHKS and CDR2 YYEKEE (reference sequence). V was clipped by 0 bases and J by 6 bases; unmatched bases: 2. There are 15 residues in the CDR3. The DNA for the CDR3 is TGTGCCAGCAGCTTGGAGGACAGGGGGGATGAAAAACTGTTTTTT. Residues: CASSLEDRGDEKLFF. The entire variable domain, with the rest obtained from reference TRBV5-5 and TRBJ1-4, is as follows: DAGVTQSPTHLIKTRGQQVTLRCSPISGHKSVSWYQQVLGQGPQFIFQYYEKEERGRGNFPDRFSARQFPNYSSELNVNALLLGDSALYLCASSLEDRGDEKLFFGSGTQLSVL.

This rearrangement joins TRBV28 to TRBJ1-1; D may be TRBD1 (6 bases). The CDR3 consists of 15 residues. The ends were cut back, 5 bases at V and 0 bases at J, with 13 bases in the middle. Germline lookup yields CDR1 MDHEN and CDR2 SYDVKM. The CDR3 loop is CASSGDRMMNTEAFF. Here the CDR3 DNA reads TGTGCCAGCAGTGGCGACAGGATGATGAACACTGAAGCTTTCTTT.

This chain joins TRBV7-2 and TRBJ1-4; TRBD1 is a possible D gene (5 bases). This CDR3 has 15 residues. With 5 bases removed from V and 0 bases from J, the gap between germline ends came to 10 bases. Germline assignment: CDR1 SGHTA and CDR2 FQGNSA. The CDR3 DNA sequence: TGTGCCAGCAGCCGCTCGACAGCAACTAATGAAAAACTGTTTTTT. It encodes CASSRSTATNEKLFF.

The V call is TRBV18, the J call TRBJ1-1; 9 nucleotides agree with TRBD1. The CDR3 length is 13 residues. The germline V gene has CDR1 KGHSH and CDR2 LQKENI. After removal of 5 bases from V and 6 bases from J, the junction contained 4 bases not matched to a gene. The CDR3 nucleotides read TGTGCCAGCTCAACTAGACAGGGGGCTGAAGCTTTCTTT. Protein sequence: CASSTRQGAEAFF.

The CDR3 nucleotides read TGTGCCAGCAGAAGTCCCGGGTTCTACGAGCAGTACTTC. Residues: CASRSPGFYEQYF. The rearrangement uses TRBV6-5 and TRBJ2-7; D ambiguous. The V gene's germline CDR1 is MNHEY and CDR2 SVGAGI. The CDR3 has 13 residues. V gave up 6 bases and J gave up 3 bases, with 12 bases separating them.

In DNA, the CDR3 is TGTGCCAGCAGCTTGGTCGGGAGCCGCGGCAATGAGCAGTTCTTC. Its protein product is CASSLVGSRGNEQFF. The V gene is TRBV5-6, the J gene TRBJ2-1; tentatively, D is TRBD2 (6 bases). Trimming left V 0 bases short and J 6 bases short, with 13 bases between. The CDR3 contains 15 residues. From germline, CDR1 is SGHDT and CDR2 YYEEEE.

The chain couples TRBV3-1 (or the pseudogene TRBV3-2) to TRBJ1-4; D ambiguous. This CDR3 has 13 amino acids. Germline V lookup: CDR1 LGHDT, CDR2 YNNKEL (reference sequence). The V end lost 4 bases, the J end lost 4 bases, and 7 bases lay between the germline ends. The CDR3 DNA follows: TGTGCCAGCAGCCGGGAGCATAATGAAAAACTGTTTTTT. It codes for CASSREHNEKLFF.